These 18 T cell receptor beta chains were sequenced from one sample in a study of regulatory T cells in long-lasting Graves disease. Time point: newly diagnosed GD, antithyroid drugs for less than 3 months. There was RNA extracted from PBMCs, and the TCR library was made from it. Construction of the TCR beta libraries employed iRepertoire HTBI primers in conjunction with Arm-PCR of CDR3 regions. MiXCR, run by TCRdb on the multiplex PCR reads, gives a single entry per CDR3 protein. Of some 250,000 distinct CDR3 sequences in the sample, around 20% were seen once. The source was peripheral blood mononuclear cells (PBMCs), collected at new diagnosis, from a patient treated with antithyroid drugs. These receptors all come from a female donor with Graves disease.

This clonotype showed up many times. The V and J genes are TRBV29-1 and TRBJ2-1; weak D call: TRBD2 (5 bases). Germline lookup yields CDR1 SQVTM and CDR2 ANQGSEA. V was trimmed by 5 bases and J by 2 bases, leaving 13 bases between them. This CDR3 is 14 amino acids long. This CDR3 reads CSVLWVATYNEQFF. In DNA form, the CDR3 reads TGCAGCGTTCTTTGGGTAGCGACCTACAATGAGCAGTTCTTC.

The genes are TRBV11-2 and TRBJ1-1; 12 bases line up with TRBD1. The germline gives CDR1 SGHAT, CDR2 FQNNGV. After removal of 6 bases from V and 0 bases from J, the junction contained 8 bases not matched to a gene. There are 17 residues in the CDR3. The CDR3 sequence: CASRPRDRGQLNTEAFF. The CDR3 nucleotides are TGTGCCAGCAGACCCCGGGACAGGGGGCAATTGAACACTGAAGCTTTCTTT.

This clonotype was seen only a few times. The chain combines TRBV30 with TRBJ1-2, with 7 bases aligning to TRBD1. Trimming at V came to 3 bases and at J to 2 bases, leaving 9 bases not matched to a gene. The CDR3 covers 15 residues. CDR1 is GTSNPN and CDR2 is SVGIG in the germline V gene (reference sequence). In DNA, the CDR3 is TGTGCCTGGAGATCGGGGACAGTCAAAAACTATGGCTACACCTTC. It specifies CAWRSGTVKNYGYTF.

This clonotype was seen ten or more times. It may be a read error: a sequence one base away is much more abundant. The gene calls are TRBV7-3 and TRBJ2-1; 11 nucleotides agree with TRBD2. The V and J ends lost 5 bases and 3 bases, in that order; junction bases with no gene match: 3. The CDR3 is made up of 15 amino acids. Germline CDR1 SGHTA, CDR2 FQGTGA. Written as DNA, the CDR3 is TGTGCCAGCAGCATTGGGACTAGCGGCTACAATGAGCAGTTCTTC. Amino acid sequence: CASSIGTSGYNEQFF.

A few counts support this clonotype. The V gene is TRBV30, the J gene TRBJ2-1, with TRBD2 matching 8 bases. J gave up 4 bases and V 0 bases, and 5 bases lay outside the gene matches. This CDR3 is built from 15 residues. The V gene's germline CDR1 is GTSNPN and CDR2 SVGIG (reference sequence). The chain's CDR3 is CAWSVGGGRYNEQFF. The DNA for the CDR3 is TGTGCCTGGAGTGTTGGTGGCGGGAGGTACAATGAGCAGTTCTTC.

In its sample, this clonotype was seen many times. The gene calls are TRBV16 and TRBJ2-7, with D hard to call. Germline V gene data show CDR1 as KGHSY and CDR2 as FQNENV. V was pared by 1 base and J by 5 bases, with 12 bases between. This CDR3 region has 14 residues. Here the CDR3 DNA reads TGTGCCAGCAGCCAATTCAGTACACTGGACGAGCAGTACTTC. Encoded protein: CASSQFSTLDEQYF.

This clonotype was recorded at least ten times. This chain joins TRBV12-3 or TRBV12-4 and TRBJ2-2, with 8 bases matching TRBD1. Losses at the gene ends were 4 bases for V and 3 bases for J; bases not matched to a gene: 4. The CDR3 spans 15 residues. CDR3 residues: CASSWETGDTGELFF. The CDR3 DNA follows: TGTGCCAGCAGTTGGGAGACAGGGGACACCGGGGAGCTGTTTTTT.

The chain has TRBV3-1 and TRBJ2-3, with 8 bases matching TRBD2. The tail of the sequence fits TRBJ2-5 better, so the J call may be wrong. The CDR3 length is 14 residues. The germline V gene has CDR1 LGHDT and CDR2 YNNKEL (reference sequence). CDR3: CASGGVGRGETQYF. The DNA of the CDR3 is TGTGCCAGCGGAGGTGTCGGGAGGGGAGAGACCCAGTACTTC.

This clonotype turned up a few times. The rearrangement uses TRBV6-1 and TRBJ2-3; the match to TRBD1 covers 7 bases. Germline values: CDR1 MNHNS, CDR2 SASEGT. V lost 6 bases and J lost 2; bases outside the gene matches: 5. The CDR3 sequence is 14 residues long. Written as DNA, the CDR3 is TGTGCCAGCAGGTGGGACAGAGCCACAGATACGCAGTATTTT. Residues: CASRWDRATDTQYF.

The CDR3 sequence is CSARSGAGDEQYF. CDR3 coding DNA: TGCAGTGCTAGATCCGGGGCGGGGGACGAGCAGTACTTC. J is TRBJ2-7 and V is TRBV20-1; 7 nucleotides match TRBD2. V was clipped by 2 bases and J by 5 bases; unmatched bases: 6. The CDR3 is 13 amino acids. Germline CDR1 reads DFQATT; CDR2 reads SNEGSKA (reference sequence).

This clonotype was seen more than once but under ten times. The V gene is TRBV5-1, the J gene TRBJ2-2; D perhaps matches TRBD1 (6 bases). Trimming took 4 bases from V and 9 from J, leaving 16 bases between them. CDR1 is SGHRS, CDR2 YFSETQ, per germline. The CDR3 loop spans 14 amino acids. The CDR3 sequence is CASSPGTPIRELFF. The CDR3 region has the DNA TGCGCCAGCAGCCCCGGGACACCCATTAGGGAGCTGTTTTTT.

This clonotype was detected ten times or more. The chain recombines TRBV15 with TRBJ1-1; tentatively, D is TRBD1 (5 bases). Germline CDR1 is LNHNV and CDR2 is YYDKDF (reference sequence). Deletions cut 0 bases from V and 6 bases from J, with 5 bases between. There are 12 residues in the CDR3. The CDR3, as DNA: TGTGCCACCAGCAGAGAGGGGGCTGAAGCTTTCTTT. This translates into CATSREGAEAFF.

At least ten counts were recorded for this clonotype. J is TRBJ2-3 and V is TRBV18; 7 bases agree with TRBD2. V lost 3 bases, J lost 2 bases, and 11 bases stayed unmatched. There are 17 residues in the CDR3. Germline V CDR1 and CDR2: KGHSH, LQKENI. The CDR3 DNA is TGTGCCAGCTCACCCCGGTACCTAGCGGACCTCACAGATACGCAGTATTTT. Its translation: CASSPRYLADLTDTQYF.

In its sample, this clonotype was seen a few times. A much larger clone lies a single base off, so this may be a read error. This rearrangement joins TRBV6-2 or TRBV6-3 to TRBJ2-1; D gene ambiguous. This CDR3 spans 17 amino acids. Germline CDR1 reads MNHEY; CDR2 reads SVGEGT. CDR3: CASSYNVRPFSYSEQFF. CDR3 in DNA: TGTGCCAGCAGTTACAATGTGCGGCCTTTCTCCTACAGTGAGCAGTTCTTC.

The sample holds many counts of this clonotype. V gene TRBV2 combines with J gene TRBJ2-6; D is perhaps TRBD2 (6 bases). Looked up from germline, CDR1 is SNHLY and CDR2 is FYNNEI. The CDR3 loop spans 14 amino acids. V was pared by 7 bases and J by 0 bases, with 7 bases between. For the CDR3, the DNA is TGTGCCAGCAAGCGGGTCTCTGGGGCCAACGTCCTGACTTTC. Its translation: CASKRVSGANVLTF.

The chain joins TRBV18 to TRBJ1-2; D uncertain. The CDR3 has 13 amino acids. Trimming shortened V by 6 bases and J by 5 bases, and 13 bases separated the two germline ends. Germline-derived CDR1 and CDR2 are KGHSH and LQKENI. The CDR3 loop reads CASSRVGEYGYTF. DNA of the CDR3: TGTGCCAGCTCTCGTGTTGGGGAGTATGGCTACACCTTC.

This clonotype was recorded at least ten times. The chain carries TRBV11-2 and TRBJ2-3; TRBD2 aligns across 7 bases. Germline assignment: CDR1 SGHAT and CDR2 FQNNGV. The CDR3 length is 17 residues. The trim removed 2 bases at V and 2 bases at J, leaving 10 bases unmatched. Here the CDR3 reads CASSLLTSLGFTDTQYF. The CDR3 DNA is TGTGCCAGCAGCTTATTGACTAGCCTCGGTTTCACAGATACGCAGTATTTT.

In regard to this clonotype: This may be a read error, as it is one base from a much larger clone. This chain connects TRBV20-1 to TRBJ2-7; D is perhaps TRBD1 (6 bases). The CDR3 spans 14 residues. The V gene's germline CDR1 is DFQATT and CDR2 SNEGSKA (reference sequence). The CDR3 bases are TGCAGTGCTAGAGTTAGCAGGGGTTCCTCCGAGCAGTACTTC. Amino acid sequence: CSARVSRGSSEQYF.